This T cell receptor beta chain was observed in a study of blood T cell repertoires in COVID-19. About the research overall: Material from acute and convalescent COVID-19 was sourced from the United States, Italy and Spain.

Germline CDR1 and CDR2: MNHEY and SVGAGI. Trimming removed 6 bases from V and 2 bases from J, with 4 bases in between. There are 11 residues in the CDR3. This clone was seen once. In the study's own analysis: Amplification of reference gene primers was used by the study to estimate nucleated cell counts. Here immunoSEQ multiplex PCR was the method, and the copy in TCRdb shows in-frame clones only, minus some. V and J calls and clone size are those listed in that table; D and trimming were worked out from the DNA. The data hold fewer than 250,000 clones, with approximately 80% observed a single time. The receptor was isolated from a man aged 55 to 70 with COVID-19, enrolled during active disease. V is TRBV6-5 and J is TRBJ1-1; D is undetermined. Sequenced input: peripheral blood. Written as DNA, the CDR3 is TGTGCCAGCAGGTATAACACTGAAGCTTTCTTT. Translating gives CASRYNTEAFF.